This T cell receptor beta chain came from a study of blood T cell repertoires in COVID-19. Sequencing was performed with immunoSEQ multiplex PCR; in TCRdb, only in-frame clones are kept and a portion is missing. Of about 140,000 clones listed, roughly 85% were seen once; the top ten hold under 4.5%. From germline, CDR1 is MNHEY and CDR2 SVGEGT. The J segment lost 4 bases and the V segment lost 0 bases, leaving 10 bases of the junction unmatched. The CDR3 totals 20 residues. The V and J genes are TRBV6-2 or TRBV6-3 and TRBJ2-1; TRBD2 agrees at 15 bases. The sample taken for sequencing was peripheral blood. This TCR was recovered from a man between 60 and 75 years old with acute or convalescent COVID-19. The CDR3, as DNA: TGTGCCAGCAGTTACTCTCGGACTAGCGGGAGGGCCGTCTCATACAATGAGCAGTTCTTC. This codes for CASSYSRTSGRAVSYNEQFF.